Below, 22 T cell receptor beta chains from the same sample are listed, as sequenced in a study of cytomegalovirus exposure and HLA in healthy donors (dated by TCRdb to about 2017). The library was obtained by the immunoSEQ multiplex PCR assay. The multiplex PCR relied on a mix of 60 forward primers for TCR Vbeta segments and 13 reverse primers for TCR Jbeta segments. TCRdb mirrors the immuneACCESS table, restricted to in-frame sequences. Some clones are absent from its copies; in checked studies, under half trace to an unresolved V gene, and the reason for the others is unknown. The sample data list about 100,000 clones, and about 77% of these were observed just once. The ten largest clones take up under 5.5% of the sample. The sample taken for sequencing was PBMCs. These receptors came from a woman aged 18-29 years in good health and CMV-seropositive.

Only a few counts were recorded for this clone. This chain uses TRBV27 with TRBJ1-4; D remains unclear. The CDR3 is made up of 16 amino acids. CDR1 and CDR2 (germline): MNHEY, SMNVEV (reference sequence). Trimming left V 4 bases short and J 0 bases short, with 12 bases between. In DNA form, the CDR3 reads TGTGCCAGCAGTTACTCAAACTTTGCAACTAATGAAAAACTGTTTTTT. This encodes CASSYSNFATNEKLFF.

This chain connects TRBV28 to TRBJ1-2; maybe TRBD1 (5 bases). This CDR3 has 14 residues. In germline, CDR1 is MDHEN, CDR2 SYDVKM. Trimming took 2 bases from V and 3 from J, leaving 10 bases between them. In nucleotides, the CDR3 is TGTGCCAGCAGTTTACATGGGGACTACTATGGCTACACCTTC. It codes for CASSLHGDYYGYTF.

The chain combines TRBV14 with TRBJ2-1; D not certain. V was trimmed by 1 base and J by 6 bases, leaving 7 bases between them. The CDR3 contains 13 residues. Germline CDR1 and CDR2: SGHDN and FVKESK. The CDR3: CASSQGGANEQFF. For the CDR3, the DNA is TGTGCCAGCAGCCAAGGAGGCGCCAATGAGCAGTTCTTC.

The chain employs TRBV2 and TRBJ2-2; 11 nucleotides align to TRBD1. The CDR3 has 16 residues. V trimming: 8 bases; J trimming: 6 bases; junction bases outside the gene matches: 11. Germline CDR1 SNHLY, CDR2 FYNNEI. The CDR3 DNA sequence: TGTGCCAGCTGGAATCCGGGACAGGGGGAAGCCGGGGAGCTGTTTTTT. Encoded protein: CASWNPGQGEAGELFF.

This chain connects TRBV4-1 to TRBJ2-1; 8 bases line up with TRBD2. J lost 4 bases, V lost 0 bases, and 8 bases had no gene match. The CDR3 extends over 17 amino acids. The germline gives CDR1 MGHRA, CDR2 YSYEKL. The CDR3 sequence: CASSQDPVIAGYNEQFF. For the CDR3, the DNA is TGCGCCAGCAGCCAAGATCCAGTAATAGCGGGGTACAATGAGCAGTTCTTC.

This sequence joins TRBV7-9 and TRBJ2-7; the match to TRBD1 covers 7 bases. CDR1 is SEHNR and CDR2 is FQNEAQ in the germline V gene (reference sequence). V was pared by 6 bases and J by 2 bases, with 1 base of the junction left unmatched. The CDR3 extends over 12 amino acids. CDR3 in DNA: TGTGCCAGCAGAAGGGGGCCCTACGAGCAGTACTTC. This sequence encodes CASRRGPYEQYF. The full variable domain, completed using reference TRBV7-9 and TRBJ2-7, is DTGVSQNPRHKITKRGQNVTFRCDPISEHNRLYWYRQTLGQGPEFLTYFQNEAQLEKSRLLSDRFSAERPKGSFSTLEIQRTEQGDSAMYLCASRRGPYEQYFGPGTRLTVT.

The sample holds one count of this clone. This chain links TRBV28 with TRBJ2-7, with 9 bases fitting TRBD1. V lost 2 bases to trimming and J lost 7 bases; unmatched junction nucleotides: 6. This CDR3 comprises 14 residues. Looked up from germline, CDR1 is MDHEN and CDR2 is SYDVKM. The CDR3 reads CASSLGDRVGEQYF. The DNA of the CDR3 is TGTGCCAGCAGTTTAGGGGACAGGGTGGGAGAGCAGTACTTC.

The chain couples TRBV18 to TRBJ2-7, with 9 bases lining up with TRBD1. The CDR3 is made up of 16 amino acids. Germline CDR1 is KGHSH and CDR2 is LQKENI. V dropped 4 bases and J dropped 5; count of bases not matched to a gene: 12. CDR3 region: CASSLLQPGQGDEQYF. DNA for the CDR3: TGTGCCAGCTCACTCCTCCAACCGGGACAGGGTGACGAGCAGTACTTC.

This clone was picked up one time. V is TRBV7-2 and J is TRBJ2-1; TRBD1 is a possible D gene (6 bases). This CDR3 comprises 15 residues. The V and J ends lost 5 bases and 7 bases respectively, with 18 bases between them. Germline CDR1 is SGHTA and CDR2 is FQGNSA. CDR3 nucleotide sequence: TGTGCCAGCAGCGTACAGGGCGGAGTCAGAAATGAGCAGTTCTTC. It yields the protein CASSVQGGVRNEQFF.

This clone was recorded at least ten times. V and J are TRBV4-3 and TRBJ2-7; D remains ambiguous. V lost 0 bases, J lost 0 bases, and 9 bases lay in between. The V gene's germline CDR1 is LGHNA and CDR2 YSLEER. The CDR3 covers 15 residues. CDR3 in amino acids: CASSQEQSSSYEQYF. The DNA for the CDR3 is TGCGCCAGCAGCCAAGAGCAGTCTAGCTCCTACGAGCAGTACTTC.

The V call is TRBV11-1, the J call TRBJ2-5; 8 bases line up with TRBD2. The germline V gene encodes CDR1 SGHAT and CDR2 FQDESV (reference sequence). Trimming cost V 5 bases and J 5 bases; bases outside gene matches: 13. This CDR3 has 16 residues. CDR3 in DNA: TGTGCCAGCAGCCGCACTGGACGGGAGGGCCGGGAGACCCAGTACTTC. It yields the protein CASSRTGREGRETQYF.

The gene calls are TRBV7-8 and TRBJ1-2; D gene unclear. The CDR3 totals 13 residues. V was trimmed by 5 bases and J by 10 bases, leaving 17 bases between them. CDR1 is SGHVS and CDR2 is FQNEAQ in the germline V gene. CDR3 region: CASSLAPGRHYTF. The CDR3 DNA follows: TGTGCCAGCAGCCTTGCGCCAGGCCGTCACTACACCTTC.

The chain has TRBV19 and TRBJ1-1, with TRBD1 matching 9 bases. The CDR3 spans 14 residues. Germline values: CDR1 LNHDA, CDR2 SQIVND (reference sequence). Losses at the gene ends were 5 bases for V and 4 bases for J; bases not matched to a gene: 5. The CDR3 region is CASSAGTGSTEAFF. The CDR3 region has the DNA TGTGCCAGTAGTGCCGGGACAGGGTCCACTGAAGCTTTCTTT.

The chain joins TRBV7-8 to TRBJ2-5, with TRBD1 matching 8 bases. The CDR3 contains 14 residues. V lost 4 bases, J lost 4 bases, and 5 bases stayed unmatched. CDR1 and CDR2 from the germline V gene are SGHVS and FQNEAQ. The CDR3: CASSSNRGRETQYF. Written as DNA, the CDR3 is TGTGCCAGCAGCTCCAACAGGGGGAGAGAGACCCAGTACTTC.

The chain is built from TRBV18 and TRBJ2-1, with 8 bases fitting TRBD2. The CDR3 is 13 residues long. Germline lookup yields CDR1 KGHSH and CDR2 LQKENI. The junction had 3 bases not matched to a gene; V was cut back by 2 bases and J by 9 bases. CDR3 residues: CASSPMSGSEQFF. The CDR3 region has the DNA TGTGCCAGCTCACCAATGAGCGGGAGTGAGCAGTTCTTC.

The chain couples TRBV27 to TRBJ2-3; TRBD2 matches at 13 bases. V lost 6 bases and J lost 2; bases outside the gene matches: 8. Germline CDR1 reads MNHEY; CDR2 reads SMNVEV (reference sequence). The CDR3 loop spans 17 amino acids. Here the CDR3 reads CASSPSGTSGVTDTQYF. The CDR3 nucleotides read TGTGCCAGCAGCCCTTCCGGGACTAGCGGGGTCACAGATACGCAGTATTTT.

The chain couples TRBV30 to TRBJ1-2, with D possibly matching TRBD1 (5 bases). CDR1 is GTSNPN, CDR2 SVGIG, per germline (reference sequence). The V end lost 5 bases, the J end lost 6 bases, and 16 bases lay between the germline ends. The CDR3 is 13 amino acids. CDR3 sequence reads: CAWVPETAHGYTF. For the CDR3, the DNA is TGTGCCTGGGTCCCCGAGACAGCACATGGCTACACCTTC.

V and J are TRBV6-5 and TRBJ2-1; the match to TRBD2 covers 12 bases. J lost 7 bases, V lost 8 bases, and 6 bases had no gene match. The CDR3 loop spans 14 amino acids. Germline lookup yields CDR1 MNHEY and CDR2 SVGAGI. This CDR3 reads CASFGLAGINEQFF. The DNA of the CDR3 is TGTGCCAGCTTTGGACTAGCGGGAATAAATGAGCAGTTCTTC.

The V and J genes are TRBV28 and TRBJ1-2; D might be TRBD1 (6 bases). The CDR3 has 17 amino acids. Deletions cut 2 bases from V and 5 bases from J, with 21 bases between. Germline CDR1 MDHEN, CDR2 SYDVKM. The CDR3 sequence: CASSLVGLGGLRYGYTF. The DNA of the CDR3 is TGTGCCAGCAGTTTAGTGGGATTGGGGGGGCTGCGGTATGGCTACACCTTC.

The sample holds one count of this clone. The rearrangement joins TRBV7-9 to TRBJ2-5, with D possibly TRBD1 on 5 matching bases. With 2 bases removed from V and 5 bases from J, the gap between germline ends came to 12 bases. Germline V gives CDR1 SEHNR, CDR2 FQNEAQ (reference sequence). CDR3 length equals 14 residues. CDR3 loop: CASSLRQGRETQYF. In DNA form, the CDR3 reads TGTGCCAGCAGCTTAAGGCAGGGTAGGGAGACCCAGTACTTC.

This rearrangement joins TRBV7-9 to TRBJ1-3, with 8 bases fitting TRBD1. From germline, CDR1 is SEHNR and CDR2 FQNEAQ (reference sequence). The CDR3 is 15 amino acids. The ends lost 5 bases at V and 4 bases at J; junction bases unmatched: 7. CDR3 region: CASSTDRGSGNTIYF. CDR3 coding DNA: TGTGCCAGCAGCACTGACAGGGGTTCCGGAAACACCATATATTTT.

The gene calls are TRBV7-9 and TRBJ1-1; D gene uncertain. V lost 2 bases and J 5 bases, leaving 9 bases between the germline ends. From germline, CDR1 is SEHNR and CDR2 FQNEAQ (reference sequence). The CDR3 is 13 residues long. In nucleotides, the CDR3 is TGTGCCAGCAGCTTACAACGGGAGACTGAAGCTTTCTTT. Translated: CASSLQRETEAFF.